The 17 T cell receptor beta chains below all came from one sample that was sequenced in a study of shared clonotypes between healthy human individuals. Measured with immunoSEQ multiplex PCR; TCRdb has only the in-frame clones, and not every one. The table has millions of clones, approximately 90% seen once. Sequenced sample: naive CD4+ T cells sorted from blood. As to subset: CD45RA+ positively selected. The receptor source for this set is a man younger than 30 in good health.

The chain carries TRBV1 and TRBJ2-1; the table's D call of TRBD2 was not tested on the DNA. TRBV1 is listed as a pseudogene. This CDR3 contains 15 residues. CDR3 sequence: CTSSPGRPPYNEQFF. The CDR3 DNA reads TGCACCAGCAGCCCCGGGAGGCCCCCCTACAATGAGCAGTTCTTC.

The V call is TRBV19, the J call TRBJ1-1; possible D gene TRBD1, 5 bases. Germline values: CDR1 LNHDA, CDR2 SQIVND (reference sequence). The CDR3 spans 15 residues. Trimming took 3 bases from V and 6 from J, leaving 17 bases between them. The CDR3 DNA reads as TGTGCCAGTAGTATTTTTGGCTTAGGGGAGTCTGAAGCTTTCTTT. Its protein product is CASSIFGLGESEAFF.

The chain employs TRBV19 and TRBJ2-1; 14 bases match TRBD2. The junction had 5 bases not matched to a gene; V was cut back by 4 bases and J by 9 bases. This CDR3 spans 15 amino acids. From germline, CDR1 is LNHDA and CDR2 SQIVND (reference sequence). DNA of the CDR3: TGTGCCAGTAGTAAGGGACTAGCGGGAGTAGGTGAGCAGTTCTTC. Its protein product is CASSKGLAGVGEQFF.

Only one count was recorded for this clone. The chain carries TRBV15 and TRBJ2-5; possibly TRBD2 for D (6 bases). Germline V CDR1 and CDR2: LNHNV, YYDKDF (reference sequence). This CDR3 is built from 15 residues. Trimming took off 0 bases at V and 2 bases at J, with 10 bases between the two ends. CDR3 sequence reads: CATSREGGLQETQYF. In DNA form, the CDR3 reads TGTGCCACCAGCAGAGAGGGGGGATTACAAGAGACCCAGTACTTC.

This chain connects TRBV25-1 to TRBJ2-1, with 9 bases matching TRBD2. Germline V gene sequence: CDR1 MGHDK, CDR2 SYGVNS. This CDR3 is 17 amino acids long. With 4 bases clipped from V and 1 base from J, the junction kept 8 bases outside the gene matches. CDR3 DNA sequence: TGTGCCAGCAGTGGTAGCGGGAGTCTCCGTTCCTACAATGAGCAGTTCTTC. Residues: CASSGSGSLRSYNEQFF. Full variable domain (outside the CDR3, taken from reference TRBV25-1 and TRBJ2-1): EADIYQTPRYLVIGTGKKITLECSQTMGHDKMYWYQQDPGMELHLIHYSYGVNSTEKGDLSSESTVSRIRTEHFPLTLESARPSHTSQYLCASSGSGSLRSYNEQFFGPGTRLTVL.

The chain links TRBV6-5 to TRBJ1-2; 9 nucleotides match TRBD1. After removal of 2 bases from V and 4 bases from J, the junction contained 8 bases not matched to a gene. CDR3 length: 16 residues. The germline gives CDR1 MNHEY, CDR2 SVGAGI. CDR3 protein: CASSYDHRGPIYGYTF. The CDR3, as DNA: TGTGCCAGCAGTTACGATCACAGGGGGCCGATCTATGGCTACACCTTC.

The V and J genes are TRBV28 and TRBJ1-2; D possibly corresponds to TRBD1 (5 bases). The CDR3 covers 16 residues. The ends were cut back, 2 bases at V and 2 bases at J, with 15 bases in the middle. Germline V CDR1 and CDR2: MDHEN, SYDVKM. The DNA for the CDR3 is TGTGCCAGCAGTTTAGCCCAGGGTGCAGGAAACTATGGCTACACCTTC. It yields the protein CASSLAQGAGNYGYTF.

This clone appeared once. The J gene is TRBJ2-3, the V gene TRBV10-3; the D is unclear. V dropped 2 bases and J dropped 0 bases, with 12 bases sitting between them. CDR1 is ENHRY, CDR2 SYGVKD, per germline. The CDR3 runs to 16 residues. The CDR3 loop is CAISERRAASTDTQYF. CDR3 bases: TGTGCCATCAGTGAGCGAAGGGCAGCTAGCACAGATACGCAGTATTTT.

Points on this clone: One end of the junction fails to match germline, which may point to a read error. J is TRBJ2-2 and V is TRBV7-7; 9 bases line up with TRBD1. CDR1 and CDR2 from the germline V gene are SSHAT and FNYEAQ (reference sequence). The CDR3 extends over 15 amino acids. The CDR3 spells CASSPRQGDTGELFF. CDR3 DNA sequence: TGTGCTAGCAGCCCACGACAGGGGGATACCGGGGAGCTGTTTTTT.

The CDR3 here is CASSGGGRDTEAFF. The CDR3 DNA reads TGTGCCAGTAGCGGAGGGGGAAGAGACACTGAAGCTTTCTTT. The chain couples TRBV19 to TRBJ1-1, with a weak D call TRBD1 (6 bases). V lost 6 bases and J 3 bases, leaving 14 bases between the germline ends. The length of the CDR3 is 14 residues. Germline V lookup: CDR1 LNHDA, CDR2 SQIVND (reference sequence). Full variable domain (missing parts from reference TRBV19 and TRBJ1-1): DGGITQSPKYLFRKEGQNVTLSCEQNLNHDAMYWYRQDPGQGLRLIYYSQIVNDFQKGDIAEGYSVSREKKESFPLTVTSAQKNPTAFYLCASSGGGRDTEAFFGQGTRLTVV.

The chain is built from TRBV6-1 and TRBJ2-7; no clear D. Germline CDR1 and CDR2: MNHNS and SASEGT. V was clipped by 2 bases and J by 3 bases, with 5 bases between them. This CDR3 has 12 amino acids. The CDR3 bases are TGTGCCAGCAGTGAACTGATCTACGAGCAGTACTTC. This sequence encodes CASSELIYEQYF.

V usage is TRBV7-2 and J usage is TRBJ2-1; 8 bases align to TRBD1. Trimming removed 4 bases from V and 4 bases from J; junction bases left unmatched: 6. This CDR3 has 15 residues. Germline values: CDR1 SGHTA, CDR2 FQGNSA. The CDR3 bases are TGTGCCAGCAGCTCTGGACAGGGCTTATACAATGAGCAGTTCTTC. Its translation: CASSSGQGLYNEQFF.

Notes on this clone: Germline and junction disagree at one end, which may indicate a read error. This chain uses TRBV25-1 with TRBJ2-5, with unresolved D. Looked up from germline, CDR1 is MGHDK and CDR2 is SYGVNS. The CDR3 runs 14 residues. The CDR3 bases are TGTGCCGGCAGTGATAGGGATTGGGAAGAGACCCAGTACTTC. Translated, it gives CAGSDRDWEETQYF.

The chain recombines TRBV6-5 with TRBJ2-4; possible D gene TRBD1, 7 bases. Germline V gene data show CDR1 as MNHEY and CDR2 as SVGAGI. This CDR3 has 12 residues. Trimming removed 8 bases from V and 8 bases from J, with 13 bases in between. The CDR3 DNA reads as TGTGCCAGCGGCAGGGGGGCAGACATTCAGTACTTC. Its protein is CASGRGADIQYF.

The chain combines TRBV7-3 with TRBJ2-1, with 12 bases lining up with TRBD2. V lost 5 bases and J lost 6; bases outside the gene matches: 11. From germline, CDR1 is SGHTA and CDR2 FQGTGA. The CDR3 runs 17 residues. In DNA form, the CDR3 reads TGTGCCAGCAGCCCGACTACCCTAGCGGGGGGGCGCAATGAGCAGTTCTTC. This codes for CASSPTTLAGGRNEQFF.

The chain joins TRBV18 to TRBJ2-3; 10 positions agree with TRBD1. CDR1 and CDR2 from the germline V gene are KGHSH and LQKENI. The V segment lost 3 bases and the J segment 1 base; nucleotides outside the gene matches: 7. This CDR3 is built from 17 residues. For the CDR3, the DNA is TGTGCCAGCTCACCGTTGGACAGGGGGTCCCGCACAGATACGCAGTATTTT. Its translation: CASSPLDRGSRTDTQYF. Supplemented by reference TRBV18 and TRBJ2-3, the full variable domain reads NAGVMQNPRHLVRRRGQEARLRCSPMKGHSHVYWYRQLPEEGLKFMVYLQKENIIDESGMPKERFSAEFPKEGPSILRIQQVVRGDSAAYFCASSPLDRGSRTDTQYFGPGTRLTVL.

The chain carries TRBV10-2 and TRBJ2-5, with 8 bases that match TRBD2. V trimming: 4 bases; J trimming: 2 bases; junction bases outside the gene matches: 6. This CDR3 is built from 15 residues. Germline V gene sequence: CDR1 WSHSY, CDR2 SAAADI. The CDR3 spells CASSGPSGYQETQYF. In DNA form, the CDR3 reads TGCGCCAGCAGTGGGCCTAGCGGGTATCAAGAGACCCAGTACTTC.